This TCR beta chain is drawn from a study of T cells in Graves' hyperthyroidism and ophthalmopathy. As for the study in general: The blood sample was taken at first diagnosis, before treatment began.

In patients aged 18 to 65, hyperthyroidism was newly diagnosed, with duration under 2 months. With regard to this clonotype: The antigen is undetermined.

Template material for amplifying TCR beta CDR3 regions consisted of RNA transcripts. The study used the HTBI primer set for a first-round RT-PCR of the TCR CDR3. Each CDR3 protein gets one entry after TCRdb re-called the multiplex PCR reads with MiXCR. The sample has approximately 430,000 distinct CDR3 sequences, around a sixth seen once. Whole-study results and caveats: Expanded thyroid clonotypes (above 0.001) were mostly also found in blood. Ophthalmopathy cases were set apart from stable hyperthyroidism by a 13 V-J model.

Per the germline V gene, CDR1 is MNHNS and CDR2 is SASEGT. The CDR3 totals 14 residues. J lost 2 bases, V lost 7 bases, and 6 bases had no gene match. This sequence joins TRBV6-1 and TRBJ2-7; 9 bases are shared with TRBD1. The origin of this receptor is a woman younger than 30 with Graves' hyperthyroidism. Source material: blood. CDR3 residues: CASTSGTGPYEQYF. Written as DNA, the CDR3 is TGTGCCAGCACCTCAGGGACAGGGCCCTACGAGCAGTACTTC.